Below are 29 T cell receptor beta chains sequenced from a single sample in a study of blood T cell repertoires in COVID-19. Some clones are missing from TCRdb's copy, which holds only in-frame ones; the method was immunoSEQ multiplex PCR. This sample has hundreds of thousands of clones, with around 90% found just once. The sample consisted of peripheral blood. The receptors stem from a woman in her thirties with acute or convalescent COVID-19.

The chain employs TRBV25-1 and TRBJ2-1; 7 bases line up with TRBD2. Trimming at V came to 1 base and at J to 7 bases, leaving 10 bases not matched to a gene. Germline assignment: CDR1 MGHDK and CDR2 SYGVNS. The CDR3 length is 16 residues. As DNA, the CDR3 is TGTGCCAGCAGTGAATTTAGCGGGCTACCAGGAAATGAGCAGTTCTTC. Its protein is CASSEFSGLPGNEQFF. Together with reference TRBV25-1 and TRBJ2-1, the CDR3 gives the full variable domain: EADIYQTPRYLVIGTGKKITLECSQTMGHDKMYWYQQDPGMELHLIHYSYGVNSTEKGDLSSESTVSRIRTEHFPLTLESARPSHTSQYLCASSEFSGLPGNEQFFGPGTRLTVL.

V and J are TRBV2 and TRBJ2-5, with 9 positions matching TRBD1. V shed 11 bases and J 1 base; nucleotides not matched to a gene: 8. Germline CDR1 reads SNHLY; CDR2 reads FYNNEI. The CDR3 runs 14 residues. This chain's CDR3 is CAAKTGGGQETQYF. DNA for the CDR3: TGTGCCGCTAAGACAGGGGGAGGCCAAGAGACCCAGTACTTC.

This rearrangement joins TRBV6-5 to TRBJ2-5, with 14 bases that match TRBD2. There are 15 residues in the CDR3. Unmatched junction bases numbered 2, after V lost 6 bases and J lost 2 bases. In germline, CDR1 is MNHEY, CDR2 SVGAGI. CDR3 sequence: CASSGLAGGQETQYF. CDR3 in DNA: TGTGCCAGCAGCGGACTAGCGGGAGGACAAGAGACCCAGTACTTC.

The genes are TRBV25-1 and TRBJ2-7; a weak D match, TRBD2 (6 bases). V dropped 1 base and J dropped 0 bases, with 10 bases sitting between them. Per the germline V gene, CDR1 is MGHDK and CDR2 is SYGVNS. CDR3 length: 15 amino acids. The CDR3 nucleotides read TGTGCCAGCAGTGAATTCGGGAGCAGCTCCTACGAGCAGTACTTC. This sequence encodes CASSEFGSSSYEQYF.

Concerning this clone itself: Other nucleotide sequences in the sample specify the same CDR3. The chain carries TRBV19 and TRBJ1-5; 8 bases map to TRBD1. J was trimmed by 4 bases and V by 6 bases; bases with no gene match: 8. The CDR3 is 15 residues long. The V gene's germline CDR1 is LNHDA and CDR2 SQIVND (reference sequence). CDR3 loop: CASSIGTGGNQPQHF. CDR3 DNA sequence: TGTGCCAGTAGCATCGGGACAGGTGGTAATCAGCCCCAGCATTTT. Full variable domain (remainder filled in from reference TRBV19 and TRBJ1-5): DGGITQSPKYLFRKEGQNVTLSCEQNLNHDAMYWYRQDPGQGLRLIYYSQIVNDFQKGDIAEGYSVSREKKESFPLTVTSAQKNPTAFYLCASSIGTGGNQPQHFGDGTRLSIL.

The chain is built from TRBV6-1 and TRBJ1-5; 9 bases are a match to TRBD1. This CDR3 has 16 residues. V lost 4 bases to trimming and J lost 5 bases; unmatched junction nucleotides: 9. Per the germline V gene, CDR1 is MNHNS and CDR2 is SASEGT. In nucleotides, the CDR3 is TGTGCCAGCAGTGGAACCGGGACAGGGACTTATCAGCCCCAGCATTTT. Its translation is CASSGTGTGTYQPQHF.

The gene calls are TRBV18 and TRBJ1-1; D may be TRBD1 (5 bases). The V and J ends lost 6 bases and 4 bases respectively, with 9 bases between them. The CDR3 is 12 amino acids. Per germline, CDR1 KGHSH and CDR2 LQKENI. CDR3 nucleotides: TGTGCCAGCTCCGCTGGGGCCACTGAAGCTTTCTTT. It encodes CASSAGATEAFF.

DNA of the CDR3: TGTGCCAGCACCCCCACTGGGGGGGCCTATGGCTACACCTTC. This codes for CASTPTGGAYGYTF. The chain joins TRBV6-2 or TRBV6-3 to TRBJ1-2; D perhaps matches TRBD1 (6 bases). The V end lost 7 bases, the J end lost 4 bases, and 16 bases lay between the germline ends. The CDR3 spans 14 residues. The germline CDR1 and CDR2 sequences are MNHEY and SVGEGT.

Comment on this clone: A read error may produce the germline difference seen at one junction end. This sequence joins TRBV7-7 and TRBJ2-1; 10 nucleotides agree with TRBD2. CDR1 and CDR2 from the germline V gene are SSHAT and FNYEAQ (reference sequence). The CDR3 runs to 16 residues. CDR3 in DNA: TGTGCTAGCAGTTCGACCGGGACTAGCGTCTACAATGAGCAGTTCTTC. Encoded protein: CASSSTGTSVYNEQFF.

This clone came up once. The chain carries TRBV29-1 and TRBJ2-3, with a weak D call TRBD2 (5 bases). With 3 bases removed from V and 4 bases from J, the gap between germline ends came to 20 bases. The CDR3 contains 16 residues. The germline V gene encodes CDR1 SQVTM and CDR2 ANQGSEA. The CDR3 DNA is TGCAGCGTTGAGGGGTTCCTAGCATTTAGTTCAGATACGCAGTATTTT. This sequence encodes CSVEGFLAFSSDTQYF.

V usage is TRBV24-1 and J usage is TRBJ1-5; D ambiguous. This CDR3 region has 15 residues. Germline V gene data show CDR1 as KGHDR and CDR2 as SFDVKD. Between the trimmed V and J ends, which lost 5 bases and 2 bases, there was a span of 12 bases. The CDR3, as DNA: TGTGCCACCAGTGCAGGTCTCAACGGCAATCAGCCCCAGCATTTT. This translates into CATSAGLNGNQPQHF.

The chain carries TRBV4-3 and TRBJ1-2; D ambiguous. The V gene lost 3 bases and the J gene lost 0 bases, with 11 bases spanning the gap. This CDR3 contains 15 residues. Germline CDR1 and CDR2: LGHNA and YSLEER. As DNA, the CDR3 is TGCGCCAGCAGCCATCTAGGCCTAGCTAACTATGGCTACACCTTC. Translated: CASSHLGLANYGYTF.

The chain has TRBV14 and TRBJ2-1, with TRBD2 matching 7 bases. Germline CDR1 and CDR2: SGHDN and FVKESK. The CDR3 sequence is 18 residues long. After removal of 4 bases from V and 8 bases from J, the junction contained 20 bases not matched to a gene. CDR3 nucleotide sequence: TGTGCCAGCAGCCCATCGATGATAATAGCGGGTGGTGCGGATGAGCAGTTCTTC. It encodes CASSPSMIIAGGADEQFF.

The chain carries TRBV27 and TRBJ1-5; 9 bases agree with TRBD1. Trimming removed 2 bases from V and 0 bases from J; junction bases left unmatched: 5. Germline CDR1 MNHEY, CDR2 SMNVEV (reference sequence). The CDR3 is made up of 17 amino acids. The CDR3 protein is CASSLGQGKYSNQPQHF. CDR3 sequence (DNA): TGTGCCAGCAGTTTAGGACAGGGGAAATATAGCAATCAGCCCCAGCATTTT.

The chain is built from TRBV19 and TRBJ1-2, with 8 bases fitting TRBD1. The V gene's germline CDR1 is LNHDA and CDR2 SQIVND (reference sequence). This CDR3 region has 15 residues. V was clipped by 7 bases and J by 6 bases; unmatched bases: 13. The CDR3 here is CASNDRGTTTNGYTF. In nucleotides, the CDR3 is TGTGCCAGTAATGACAGGGGCACAACAACGAATGGCTACACCTTC.

Regarding this clone: The junction shows a germline mismatch at one end, possibly a read error. The chain is built from TRBV19 and TRBJ1-4, with D perhaps TRBD1 (5 bases). Germline V gene data show CDR1 as LNHDA and CDR2 as SQIVND (reference sequence). CDR3 length equals 13 residues. DNA of the CDR3: TGTGCCAGTAAAGTAGTCGGCGGGGGAGGGACTGTTTTT. Amino acids: CASKVVGGGGTVF.

The chain is built from TRBV27 and TRBJ1-1; 7 nucleotides align to TRBD1. There are 14 residues in the CDR3. CDR1 MNHEY and CDR2 SMNVEV come from the germline V gene (reference sequence). V was pared by 3 bases and J by 5 bases, with 6 bases of the junction left unmatched. The CDR3 DNA sequence: TGTGCCAGCAGTTTGGGACAGAGGGGGACTGAAGCTTTCTTT. This translates into CASSLGQRGTEAFF.

The V call is TRBV5-4, the J call TRBJ2-4, with D possibly matching TRBD1 (5 bases). V gave up 0 bases and J gave up 12 bases, with 10 bases separating them. The CDR3 length is 12 residues. Looked up from germline, CDR1 is SGHNT and CDR2 is YYREEE (reference sequence). The DNA of the CDR3 is TGTGCCAGCAGCTTGGTAGCAGGGTCTCAGTACTTC. Amino acid sequence: CASSLVAGSQYF. Full variable domain (remainder filled in from reference TRBV5-4 and TRBJ2-4): ETGVTQSPTHLIKTRGQQVTLRCSSQSGHNTVSWYQQALGQGPQFIFQYYREEENGRGNFPPRFSGLQFPNYSSELNVNALELDDSALYLCASSLVAGSQYFGAGTRLSVL.

The V and J genes are TRBV27 and TRBJ2-1; 8 positions agree with TRBD2. Germline CDR1 is MNHEY and CDR2 is SMNVEV (reference sequence). The CDR3 covers 16 residues. V shed 4 bases and J 1 base; nucleotides not matched to a gene: 6. The CDR3 region has the DNA TGTGCCAGCAGTTATAGCGGGAAGGCTTCCTACAATGAGCAGTTCTTC. Its translation is CASSYSGKASYNEQFF.

V usage is TRBV27 and J usage is TRBJ1-1; 9 bases line up with TRBD1. CDR1 and CDR2 from the germline V gene are MNHEY and SMNVEV (reference sequence). This CDR3 has 16 residues. The junction had 7 bases not matched to a gene; V was cut back by 5 bases and J by 0 bases. As DNA, the CDR3 is TGTGCCAGCAGTCCCCGGACAGGGGCTATGAACACTGAAGCTTTCTTT. Translated: CASSPRTGAMNTEAFF.

This chain joins TRBV19 and TRBJ1-2, with 7 nucleotides matching TRBD1. The CDR3 totals 15 residues. The V gene end was trimmed by 5 bases and the J gene end by 2 bases; junction bases not matched to a gene: 8. The germline V gene has CDR1 LNHDA and CDR2 SQIVND (reference sequence). The CDR3 nucleotides are TGTGCCAGTAGTGAAGGGGGCAGAATAAACTATGGCTACACCTTC. Amino acids: CASSEGGRINYGYTF.

The gene calls are TRBV29-1 and TRBJ2-1, with unresolved D. V lost 7 bases, J lost 12 bases, and 13 bases lay in between. This CDR3 has 10 residues. Germline assignment: CDR1 SQVTM and CDR2 ANQGSEA. The CDR3 DNA is TGCAGCGCCCAGTCCATCGTGCAGTTCTTC. Encoded protein: CSAQSIVQFF.

The CDR3 DNA reads as TGTGCCAGTGGGACAGGGTTGGACAATGAGCAGTTCTTC. As protein: CASGTGLDNEQFF. The chain carries TRBV6-5 and TRBJ2-1; 9 nucleotides align to TRBD1. There are 13 residues in the CDR3. CDR1 is MNHEY and CDR2 is SVGAGI in the germline V gene. The V segment lost 9 bases and the J segment 5 bases; nucleotides outside the gene matches: 5.

The rearrangement uses TRBV7-9 and TRBJ2-5; 12 bases agree with TRBD2. The V segment lost 3 bases and the J segment 7 bases; nucleotides outside the gene matches: 6. From germline, CDR1 is SEHNR and CDR2 FQNEAQ (reference sequence). The CDR3 is 15 residues long. Written as DNA, the CDR3 is TGTGCCAGCAGCTTGAGGACTAGCGGGAATGGGACCCAGTACTTC. This sequence encodes CASSLRTSGNGTQYF.

This chain uses TRBV7-6 with TRBJ2-3, with D possibly matching TRBD2 (5 bases). Germline CDR1 and CDR2: SGHVS and FNYEAQ. The V end was cut by 0 bases, the J end by 4 bases, with 8 bases between. The CDR3 runs 14 residues. Here the CDR3 DNA reads TGTGCCAGCAGCTTAGCGGAGGCCGCAGATACGCAGTATTTT. It yields the protein CASSLAEAADTQYF.

The V gene is TRBV7-8, the J gene TRBJ1-2; the D gene is possibly TRBD1 (5 bases). Between the trimmed V and J ends, which lost 0 bases and 7 bases, there was a span of 18 bases. There are 16 residues in the CDR3. Germline assignment: CDR1 SGHVS and CDR2 FQNEAQ. The CDR3 coding sequence is TGTGCCAGCAGCTTAGCGCGACAGAAGGTTTCCCCTGGCTACACCTTC. This codes for CASSLARQKVSPGYTF.

This CDR3 is CASSLAARENTEAFF. In DNA form, the CDR3 reads TGTGCCAGCAGCTTAGCGGCCAGGGAGAACACTGAAGCTTTCTTT. The chain links TRBV7-8 to TRBJ1-1, with D perhaps TRBD1 (5 bases). The CDR3 loop spans 15 amino acids. Germline V gene lookup returns CDR1 SGHVS and CDR2 FQNEAQ. V gave up 0 bases and J gave up 1 base, with 9 bases separating them.

This rearrangement joins TRBV19 to TRBJ1-6; tentative D call: TRBD1 (5 bases). The CDR3 covers 15 residues. Trimming removed 5 bases at V and 2 bases at J, with 10 bases between. CDR1 and CDR2 (germline): LNHDA, SQIVND (reference sequence). The CDR3 DNA follows: TGTGCCAGTAGTCCAGGACAAACCTATAATTCACCCCTCCACTTT. Residues: CASSPGQTYNSPLHF.

The chain is built from TRBV5-1 and TRBJ2-5; the D gene is possibly TRBD2 (5 bases). The CDR3 has 16 residues. V gave up 1 base and J gave up 1 base, with 14 bases separating them. CDR1 SGHRS and CDR2 YFSETQ come from the germline V gene. CDR3 nucleotide sequence: TGCGCCAGCAGCTTGTTGGGCGGAGCGGTCCAAGAGACCCAGTACTTC. Amino acid sequence: CASSLLGGAVQETQYF.